The rows below give T cell receptor beta chains drawn from one sample of a study of T cell changes during pregnancy in multiple sclerosis. Produced via immunoSEQ multiplex PCR; TCRdb's table is partial and in-frame only. The sample has 30,000 to 50,000 clones; 90% are singletons. The sample in question was CD4+ T cells from peripheral blood mononuclear cells, obtained in the first trimester of pregnancy. The origin of the receptors is a female donor in good health, enrolled as a control in a pregnancy study. Each CDR3 is given with its conserved first and last residue. Fields, in order: V gene, clone size, J gene, D gene, CDR3 protein, CDR3 DNA. A D gene is named only where the DNA matches it firmly. Only part of the rows carry a size: once, few, many, or a class if the clone is expanded.

TRBV11-2	-	TRBJ2-2	-	CASSPARSGELFF	TGTGCCAGCAGCCCGGCGCGGTCCGGGGAGCTGTTTTTT
TRBV6-5	-	TRBJ2-7	-	CASSWQGPGSEQYF	TGTGCCAGCAGTTGGCAGGGGCCAGGGAGCGAGCAGTACTTC
TRBV7-2	-	TRBJ1-2	TRBD1	CASSLVGRGAIYGYTF	TGTGCCAGCAGCTTAGTGGGCAGGGGGGCTATCTATGGCTACACCTTC
TRBV4-2	-	TRBJ2-7	-	CASSRPGTSGEQYF	TGTGCCAGCAGCCGCCCCGGAACGTCGGGCGAGCAGTACTTC
TRBV13	-	TRBJ2-6	-	CASGQDSGANVLTF	TGTGCCAGCGGGCAGGACTCTGGGGCCAACGTCCTGACTTTC
TRBV4-2	-	TRBJ1-6	-	CASSREGLPSLLHF	TGTGCCAGCAGCCGGGAGGGACTCCCCTCTCTCCTCCACTTT
TRBV5-1	-	TRBJ2-2	-	CASSLGAGPNTGELFF	TGCGCCAGCAGCTTGGGTGCAGGGCCTAACACCGGGGAGCTGTTTTTT
TRBV19	-	TRBJ2-5	-	CASRSGRETQYF	TGTGCCAGTAGATCGGGTCGGGAGACCCAGTACTTC
TRBV6-1	-	TRBJ1-5	-	CASKGLVNQPQHF	TGTGCCAGCAAGGGGTTGGTCAATCAGCCCCAGCATTTT
TRBV11-2	-	TRBJ1-2	TRBD1	CASSKDRNYGYTF	TGTGCCAGCAGCAAGGACAGGAACTATGGCTACACCTTC
TRBV7-2	-	TRBJ1-4	TRBD1	CASSVNRGGEKLFF	TGTGCCAGCAGCGTAAACAGGGGTGGCGAAAAACTGTTTTTT
TRBV5-5	-	TRBJ2-5	TRBD2	CASSPGRNQETQYF	TGTGCCAGCAGCCCCGGGAGGAACCAAGAGACCCAGTACTTC
TRBV7-2	-	TRBJ2-5	TRBD1	CASSLRTGPQETQYF	TGTGCCAGCAGCTTAAGGACAGGTCCCCAAGAGACCCAGTACTTC
TRBV13	-	TRBJ2-3	TRBD2	CASSPQRGGRTDTQYF	TGTGCCAGCAGCCCCCAGCGGGGGGGCCGCACAGATACGCAGTATTTT
TRBV6-5	-	TRBJ2-7	-	CASKSWGQNTYEQYF	TGTGCCAGCAAAAGCTGGGGGCAGAATACCTACGAGCAGTACTTC
TRBV13	-	TRBJ1-2	TRBD1	CASSAGTDYGYTF	TGTGCCAGCAGCGCAGGGACAGATTATGGCTACACCTTC
TRBV9	-	TRBJ2-3	-	CASSVTRDKPTDTQYF	TGTGCCAGCAGCGTCACTAGGGACAAACCCACAGATACGCAGTATTTT
TRBV9	once	TRBJ2-7	-	CASARGGGGYEQYF	TGTGCCAGCGCCAGAGGGGGCGGGGGGTACGAGCAGTACTTC
TRBV10-3	-	TRBJ1-2	TRBD1	CAISEPGQGGYGYTF	TGTGCCATCAGTGAGCCCGGACAGGGAGGGTATGGCTACACCTTC
TRBV7-2	-	TRBJ1-1	-	CASSGRGKTNTEAFF	TGTGCCAGCAGCGGCAGGGGTAAAACGAACACTGAAGCTTTCTTT
TRBV4-3	-	TRBJ1-6	TRBD1	CASSQYGGKGGNSPLHF	TGCGCCAGCAGCCAGTACGGGGGTAAAGGGGGCAATTCACCCCTCCACTTT
TRBV7-3	-	TRBJ1-2	TRBD1	CASSSDRGPTTF	TGTGCCAGCAGTTCCGACAGGGGCCCCACCACCTTC
TRBV28	-	TRBJ2-5	TRBD1	CASSLYRGRETQYF	TGTGCCAGCAGTTTATACAGGGGGCGGGAGACCCAGTACTTC